This record concerns one TCR beta chain sequence. Antigen: not known. This entry comes from a study of cytotoxic CD8 clonotypes in ibrutinib-treated CLL. Points from the study as a whole: Treatment left the uncommon public clonotypes either contracted or stable in frequency. Circulating CD8+ T-cell counts were tracked by baseline clonality, which exceeded that of age-matched healthy donors. Sustained-remission and progressing patients were not sampled at matched times. Baseline levels were approached again at progression, after clonality had risen at ibrutinib response.

The assay was immunoSEQ multiplex PCR, and TCRdb's table has in-frame clones only and misses some. This sample has 130,000 to 150,000 clones, with roughly three quarters found just once. Germline V gene lookup returns CDR1 MGHRA and CDR2 YSYEKL. V lost 4 bases and J lost 6; bases outside the gene matches: 12. The CDR3 is made up of 16 amino acids. The receptor's source is a human donor with chronic lymphocytic leukemia. The specimen comprised PBMCs, sampled after 12 months of ibrutinib treatment. This rearrangement joins TRBV4-1 to TRBJ1-2, with 9 bases aligning to TRBD1. DNA of the CDR3: TGCGCCAGCAGCCCCACGAACCCGGGACAGGGCGATGGCTACACCTTC. Protein: CASSPTNPGQGDGYTF.